The entry that follows covers one T cell receptor (beta chain) sequence. The data stem from a study of OX40 agonist ivuxolimab in advanced cancers. Study-wide context: Those enrolled were 82.7% male, with a mean age of about 60 years and ages from roughly 23 to 80.

The J segment lost 2 bases and the V segment lost 5 bases, leaving 9 bases of the junction unmatched. The CDR3 is 16 residues long. Germline CDR1 is LNHDA and CDR2 is SQIVND (reference sequence). The table came from immunoSEQ multiplex PCR; TCRdb's copy has only in-frame clones and leaves some out. This repertoire shows roughly 13,000 clones, approximately 80% found once; its top ten account for roughly 20%. This chain joins TRBV19 and TRBJ2-3, with TRBD2 identical over 8 bases. This TCR derives from an adult with an advanced solid tumor such as melanoma, head and neck, liver or kidney cancer. Sequencing used CD4+ or CD8+ T cells sorted from blood, obtained in a trial of the OX40 agonist ivuxolimab. The CDR3 DNA reads TGTGCCAGTAGTTTCGGGATAGCGGGAACCACAGATACGCAGTATTTT. The encoded protein is CASSFGIAGTTDTQYF.